The 13 T cell receptor beta chains given below trace back to one sample, sequenced in a study of untreated major depressive disorder. Repertoires were generated with immunoSEQ multiplex PCR, while TCRdb's copy carries only in-frame clones and drops some. Of about 21,000 clones listed, around nine tenths are singletons. Sequenced material: CD4+ T cells from PBMCs. The receptors stem from a woman aged 40 to 49 in good health.

V usage is TRBV5-6 and J usage is TRBJ2-1; 7 nucleotides line up with TRBD2. Trimming took 8 bases from V and 5 from J; bases not matched to a gene: 13. The CDR3 extends over 15 amino acids. Looked up from germline, CDR1 is SGHDT and CDR2 is YYEEEE. The CDR3 spells CASTPGLQSHNEQFF. CDR3 coding DNA: TGTGCCAGTACACCGGGACTACAATCTCACAATGAGCAGTTCTTC.

The rearrangement links TRBV5-6 to TRBJ2-1; 9 bases line up with TRBD1. The CDR3 extends over 15 amino acids. CDR1 and CDR2 from the germline V gene are SGHDT and YYEEEE. V lost 5 bases and J lost 2; bases outside the gene matches: 5. This CDR3 is CASSFDRGTYNEQFF. CDR3 DNA sequence: TGTGCCAGCAGTTTCGACAGGGGGACCTACAATGAGCAGTTCTTC.

CDR3 nucleotide sequence: TGTGCCAGCAGCTGGGGACAGGGGTCCTACAATGAGCAGTTCTTC. The encoded protein is CASSWGQGSYNEQFF. J is TRBJ2-1 and V is TRBV11-2; 10 bases are a match to TRBD1. This CDR3 has 15 residues. Germline V gives CDR1 SGHAT, CDR2 FQNNGV. V was pared by 4 bases and J by 1 base, with 1 base of the junction left unmatched.

The J gene is TRBJ2-2, the V gene TRBV5-1; no clear D. The CDR3 totals 13 residues. The germline V and J ends were trimmed by 4 bases and 0 bases, with 4 bases remaining between them. CDR1 and CDR2 from the germline V gene are SGHRS and YFSETQ. DNA of the CDR3: TGCGCCAGCAGCCTAACGAACACCGGGGAGCTGTTTTTT. Residues: CASSLTNTGELFF. The whole variable domain, filled in from reference TRBV5-1 and TRBJ2-2, reads KAGVTQTPRYLIKTRGQQVTLSCSPISGHRSVSWYQQTPGQGLQFLFEYFSETQRNKGNFPGRFSGRQFSNSRSEMNVSTLELGDSALYLCASSLTNTGELFFGEGSRLTVL.

The chain links TRBV27 to TRBJ1-1; TRBD1 matches at 9 bases. Germline V gives CDR1 MNHEY, CDR2 SMNVEV (reference sequence). With V trimmed by 5 bases and J by 6 bases, 10 bases remained unmatched. This CDR3 region has 15 residues. The CDR3, as DNA: TGTGCCAGCAGTACCCGGGACAGGGTTATCGCTGAAGCTTTCTTT. Its translation: CASSTRDRVIAEAFF.

The genes are TRBV4-1 and TRBJ1-6, with D perhaps TRBD1 (6 bases). From germline, CDR1 is MGHRA and CDR2 YSYEKL. This CDR3 comprises 16 residues. The V end lost 4 bases, the J end lost 7 bases, and 17 bases lay between the germline ends. The CDR3 DNA is TGCGCCAGCAGCCCCCACCCAGGGGTAGGAAATTCACCCCTCCACTTT. This sequence encodes CASSPHPGVGNSPLHF.

This clone is a singleton in its sample. DNA of the CDR3: TGTGCCAGCAGATACTCGGGACACCTCACCGGGGAGCTGTTTTTT. It specifies CASRYSGHLTGELFF. V gene TRBV28 combines with J gene TRBJ2-2; tentative D call: TRBD1 (6 bases). V lost 6 bases and J lost 4, with 15 bases in between. This CDR3 is 15 amino acids long. Germline-derived CDR1 and CDR2 are MDHEN and SYDVKM.

The genes are TRBV11-2 and TRBJ2-4; D gene unclear. Trimming took 3 bases from V and 0 from J, leaving 12 bases between them. The CDR3 loop spans 16 amino acids. Germline CDR1 is SGHAT and CDR2 is FQNNGV. The CDR3 nucleotides are TGTGCCAGCAGCTTTACGGCGACCCTAGCCAAAAACATTCAGTACTTC. It encodes CASSFTATLAKNIQYF.

This chain joins TRBV15 and TRBJ2-6; D unresolved. CDR1 is LNHNV and CDR2 is YYDKDF in the germline V gene (reference sequence). The CDR3 length is 17 residues. V lost 0 bases and J lost 0, with 9 bases in between. For the CDR3, the DNA is TGTGCCACCAGCAGAGATGTGTTTGTCTCTGGGGCCAACGTCCTGACTTTC. Encoded protein: CATSRDVFVSGANVLTF.

The chain joins TRBV5-6 to TRBJ1-5; 8 bases agree with TRBD1. The ends lost 7 bases at V and 4 bases at J; junction bases unmatched: 10. CDR1 is SGHDT, CDR2 YYEEEE, per germline. The CDR3 is made up of 15 amino acids. CDR3 coding DNA: TGTGCCAGCGGGATACAGGGGGGGTGGAATCAGCCCCAGCATTTT. Amino acid sequence: CASGIQGGWNQPQHF.

The chain is built from TRBV5-1 and TRBJ1-1, with unresolved D. The CDR3 loop spans 16 amino acids. The V end was cut by 2 bases, the J end by 1 base, with 15 bases between. CDR1 is SGHRS and CDR2 is YFSETQ in the germline V gene. This chain's CDR3 is CASSLPGLDGNTEAFF. The CDR3 DNA is TGCGCCAGCAGCTTACCGGGGTTGGACGGGAACACTGAAGCTTTCTTT.

The chain recombines TRBV30 with TRBJ2-3, with unresolved D. The length of the CDR3 is 12 residues. Germline V gene data show CDR1 as GTSNPN and CDR2 as SVGIG (reference sequence). Trimming took off 5 bases at V and 10 bases at J, with 16 bases between the two ends. CDR3 DNA sequence: TGTGCCTGGCGGAACAGTCCCCCTGCGCAGTATTTT. Its protein is CAWRNSPPAQYF.

V gene TRBV2 combines with J gene TRBJ2-5, with 8 bases lining up with TRBD1. CDR1 and CDR2 from the germline V gene are SNHLY and FYNNEI. The V and J ends lost 1 base and 3 bases, in that order; junction bases with no gene match: 4. This CDR3 comprises 15 residues. CDR3 in DNA: TGTGCCAGCAGTGAAGGGGGGACAGGCAAAGAGACCCAGTACTTC. Its protein is CASSEGGTGKETQYF. Based on the CDR3 plus reference TRBV2 and TRBJ2-5, the full variable domain is EPEVTQTPSHQVTQMGQEVILRCVPISNHLYFYWYRQILGQKVEFLVSFYNNEISEKSEIFDDQFSVERPDGSNFTLKIRSTKLEDSAMYFCASSEGGTGKETQYFGPGTRLLVL.